The rows below give T cell receptor beta chains drawn from one sample of a study of neurological immune-mediated disorders. TCRdb reanalysed the 5' RACE reads using MiXCR and keeps one entry per CDR3 protein. The repertoire holds some 54,000 distinct CDR3 sequences, roughly a tenth seen once, with less than 8% in the top ten. The source material was PBMCs. These TCRs come from a male donor with HTLV-1-associated myelopathy (HAM/TSP). Both conserved end residues are part of each CDR3. Fields, in order: V gene, clone size, J gene, D gene, CDR3 DNA, CDR3 protein. The D gene is left open where the match is weak. A clone size is listed for some rows: how often the clone was seen (once, few, many), or a class if it is expanded.

TRBV5-1	many	TRBJ2-2	NA	TGCGCCAGCAGCTCGGACAGCTCCACCGGGGAGCTGTTTTTT	CASSSDSSTGELFF
TRBV5-1	few	TRBJ2-3	NA	TGCGCCAGCAGCTTGGCGCGGAACCCGGTATTAGATACGCAGTATTTT	CASSLARNPVLDTQYF
TRBV20-1	many	TRBJ2-6	NA	TGCAGTGCTAGAAACCCCGCAAACTCTGGGGCCAACGTCCTGACTTTC	CSARNPANSGANVLTF
TRBV7-9	NA	TRBJ2-1	TRBD2	TGTGCCAGCAGCGGTAGCGGGGTCACTGGAAGCTCCTACAATGAGCAGTTCTTC	CASSGSGVTGSSYNEQFF
TRBV5-1	many	TRBJ2-1	TRBD2	TGCGCCAGCAGCTCCGGACTAGCGGGTTACAATGAGCAGTTCTTC	CASSSGLAGYNEQFF
TRBV5-6	NA	TRBJ1-1	NA	TGTGCCAGCGAAACAGGCTATGAAGCTTTCTTT	CASETGYEAFF
TRBV12-3/TRBV12-4	many	TRBJ2-2	NA	TGTGCCAGCAGTTTAAGCAGATACACCGGGGAGCTGTTTTTT	CASSLSRYTGELFF
TRBV7-9	medium-sized	TRBJ2-5	TRBD1	TGTGCCAGCAGCCCGTTTGGCCGGGACAGACAAGAGACCCAGTACTTC	CASSPFGRDRQETQYF
TRBV7-2	many	TRBJ2-7	NA	TGTGCCAGCTCCAGGGGTGGGGGCTCCTACGAGCAGTACTTC	CASSRGGGSYEQYF
TRBV5-1	many	TRBJ1-1	TRBD1	TGCGCCAGCAGCTGGACAGGGATGAACACTGAAGCTTTCTTT	CASSWTGMNTEAFF